These 11 T cell receptor beta chains share one sample of origin, sequenced in a study of shared clonotypes between healthy human individuals. Data came from immunoSEQ multiplex PCR; TCRdb stores just in-frame clones and leaves some out. Among hundreds of thousands of clones listed, approximately 95% were seen once. Positive CCR7 selection of CD45RO-negative cells yielded the naive CD8 cells, and terminally differentiated effector memory CD45RA+ cells were excluded. The sequenced sample consisted of naive CD8+ T cells sorted from blood. The origin of the receptors is a woman aged 25-40 years in good health.

This sequence joins TRBV4-3 and TRBJ2-3; tentatively, D is TRBD2 (5 bases). V was shortened by 5 bases and J by 8 bases, with 8 bases between the two germline ends. The CDR3 is 11 amino acids. Per the germline V gene, CDR1 is LGHNA and CDR2 is YSLEER. As DNA, the CDR3 is TGCGCCAGCAGCTCAGAGGGTACGCAGTATTTT. Its translation: CASSSEGTQYF.

This rearrangement joins TRBV27 to TRBJ2-7; 9 bases fit TRBD1. The CDR3 sequence is 13 residues long. The V gene's germline CDR1 is MNHEY and CDR2 SMNVEV (reference sequence). V gave up 5 bases and J gave up 6 bases; unmatched junction bases: 5. CDR3 DNA sequence: TGTGCCAGCAGTGGGATGACAGGGGGCGAGCAGTACTTC. Protein sequence: CASSGMTGGEQYF.

The CDR3 coding sequence is TGCAGCTTCTTGGATCCTAACTATGGCTACACCTTC. Residues: CSFLDPNYGYTF. The gene calls are TRBV29-1 and TRBJ1-2; D not certain. The CDR3 loop spans 12 amino acids. Germline-derived CDR1 and CDR2 are SQVTM and ANQGSEA. V was trimmed by 8 bases and J by 0 bases, leaving 10 bases between them.

The rearrangement uses TRBV11-3 and TRBJ2-7; either TRBD1 or TRBD2 may supply D (5 bases each). CDR3 length: 16 amino acids. Trimming took 1 base from V and 1 from J, leaving 14 bases between them. The V gene's germline CDR1 is SGHNT and CDR2 YENEEA. This chain's CDR3 is CASSLVGAGRSYEQYF. The CDR3 nucleotides read TGTGCCAGCAGCTTAGTTGGGGCGGGCCGGTCCTACGAGCAGTACTTC. Complete variable domain (other parts from reference TRBV11-3 and TRBJ2-7): EAGVVQSPRYKIIEKKQPVAFWCNPISGHNTLYWYLQNLGQGPELLIRYENEEAVDDSQLPKDRFSAERLKGVDSTLKIQPAELGDSAVYLCASSLVGAGRSYEQYFGPGTRLTVT.

V usage is TRBV28 and J usage is TRBJ1-5, with no clear D. The germline V gene encodes CDR1 MDHEN and CDR2 SYDVKM. There are 12 residues in the CDR3. Trimming took off 6 bases at V and 9 bases at J, with 12 bases between the two ends. In nucleotides, the CDR3 is TGTGCCAGCAGCCTTACCCGTGGGCCCCAGCATTTT. Its translation is CASSLTRGPQHF.

The chain recombines TRBV27 with TRBJ1-2; D remains unclear. Germline V gives CDR1 MNHEY, CDR2 SMNVEV (reference sequence). The CDR3 consists of 15 residues. V was shortened by 2 bases and J by 1 base, with 11 bases between the two germline ends. The DNA of the CDR3 is TGTGCCAGCAGTTTACTCCCGGGGTTTAACTATGGCTACACCTTC. This sequence encodes CASSLLPGFNYGYTF.

This chain connects TRBV7-8 to TRBJ2-1, with TRBD1 identical over 11 bases. The germline V gene has CDR1 SGHVS and CDR2 FQNEAQ. The CDR3 contains 17 residues. V lost 4 bases and J lost 5; bases outside the gene matches: 10. The CDR3 is CASSSPAGTGGHNEQFF. Here the CDR3 DNA reads TGTGCCAGCAGCTCCCCCGCCGGGACAGGGGGGCACAATGAGCAGTTCTTC.

The chain joins TRBV7-9 to TRBJ2-1; 12 bases are a match to TRBD2. CDR1 is SEHNR, CDR2 FQNEAQ, per germline (reference sequence). The junction had 5 bases not matched to a gene; V was cut back by 4 bases and J by 7 bases. CDR3 length: 15 residues. CDR3 loop: CASSSRLAGENEQFF. Here the CDR3 DNA reads TGTGCCAGCAGCTCCAGACTAGCGGGAGAGAATGAGCAGTTCTTC. Combining the CDR3 with reference TRBV7-9 and TRBJ2-1 gives the whole variable domain DTGVSQNPRHKITKRGQNVTFRCDPISEHNRLYWYRQTLGQGPEFLTYFQNEAQLEKSRLLSDRFSAERPKGSFSTLEIQRTEQGDSAMYLCASSSRLAGENEQFFGPGTRLTVL.

V usage is TRBV2 and J usage is TRBJ2-7, with D possibly matching TRBD1 (5 bases). The V end lost 6 bases, the J end lost 3 bases, and 15 bases lay between the germline ends. The CDR3 loop spans 14 amino acids. The germline CDR1 and CDR2 sequences are SNHLY and FYNNEI. The CDR3 is CASSPGNAGYEQYF. DNA of the CDR3: TGTGCCAGCAGCCCAGGGAATGCAGGCTACGAGCAGTACTTC.

This clone has a single count. This chain's CDR3 is CASSHSGEATEAFF. CDR3 nucleotide sequence: TGTGCCAGCAGCCATTCAGGGGAGGCCACTGAAGCTTTCTTT. This chain links TRBV4-2 with TRBJ1-1, with D possibly matching TRBD1 (6 bases). Looked up from germline, CDR1 is LGHNA and CDR2 is YNFKEQ. The V end lost 3 bases, the J end lost 4 bases, and 12 bases lay between the germline ends. This CDR3 is 14 amino acids long.

This sequence joins TRBV2 and TRBJ2-5; 7 bases are a match to TRBD1. The germline gives CDR1 SNHLY, CDR2 FYNNEI. The CDR3 totals 15 residues. V was clipped by 0 bases and J by 5 bases; unmatched bases: 6. In nucleotides, the CDR3 is TGTGCCAGCAGTGAAGCTAAGGACAGGTGGGAGACCCAGTACTTC. This codes for CASSEAKDRWETQYF.